This paragraph covers one T cell receptor beta chain sequence. Its antigen is still unknown. This specimen belongs to a study of response to subunit inactivated influenza vaccine. Overall study results and limits: Authors suggested seasonal influenza vaccinations each recruit few new T cells.

TCRdb recomputed calls from the RT-PCR reads with MiXCR, one row per CDR3 protein. The table lists 800,000 or so distinct CDR3 sequences, about 20% of them singletons. Germline V lookup: CDR1 SGHRS, CDR2 YFSETQ. The V end lost 2 bases, the J end lost 7 bases, and 10 bases lay between the germline ends. This CDR3 has 14 amino acids. V is TRBV5-1 and J is TRBJ1-6, with a weak D call TRBD1 (5 bases). The receptor was derived from a man aged 45-60 years who received an inactivated influenza vaccine. This specimen consisted of PBMCs from blood, obtained about 5 days after vaccination. CDR3 sequence reads: CASSFSGMNSPLHF. Here the CDR3 DNA reads TGCGCCAGCAGCTTCTCAGGGATGAATTCACCCCTCCACTTT.